This T cell receptor beta chain was recorded in a study of shared clonotypes between healthy human individuals. Assay used: immunoSEQ multiplex PCR; TCRdb lists only in-frame clones, some missing. The sample includes around 2,000,000 clones, approximately 95% of them seen just once. Note on this clone: No DNA is shown, since the ends of the CDR3 on it are uncertain; the CDR3 is the one TCRdb lists.

CDR1 SGHDT and CDR2 YYEEEE come from the germline V gene. The CDR3 is 15 amino acids in total, end residues counted. Naive CD8 cells, CD45RO-negative and positively selected for CCR7, excluded terminally differentiated effector memory CD45RA+ cells. Sequenced: naive CD8+ T cells sorted from blood. This clonotype was obtained from a man aged 18 to 29 in good health. The chain links TRBV5-6 to TRBJ2-6. CDR3 sequence reads: CASSFFGAGANVLTF.